A single sample gave rise to the 14 T cell receptor beta chains below, sequenced in a study of blood T cell repertoires in COVID-19. Assay used: immunoSEQ multiplex PCR; TCRdb lists only in-frame clones, some missing. This table has about 380,000 clones, 85% to 90% appearing once. Input material: PBMCs or T cells enriched from blood (not recorded which). Receptors originate from a woman aged 18-29 years who had recovered from COVID-19.

The CDR3: CASNLGPGVTPLHF. The CDR3 coding sequence is TGTGCCAGCAACCTTGGGCCCGGGGTTACACCCCTCCACTTT. The chain employs TRBV11-2 and TRBJ1-6; D is uncertain. CDR3 size: 14 residues. Trimming took 7 bases from V and 11 from J, leaving 18 bases between them. Germline-derived CDR1 and CDR2 are SGHAT and FQNNGV.

The V call is TRBV30, the J call TRBJ1-4; 10 nucleotides agree with TRBD1. The V gene's germline CDR1 is GTSNPN and CDR2 SVGIG (reference sequence). The CDR3 extends over 15 amino acids. Trimming at V came to 2 bases and at J to 6 bases, leaving 6 bases not matched to a gene. The CDR3 nucleotides are TGTGCCTGGAGTCTCGGGACAGGGGCACATGAAAAACTGTTTTTT. This encodes CAWSLGTGAHEKLFF.

The chain is built from TRBV3-1 (or the pseudogene TRBV3-2) and TRBJ1-4; perhaps TRBD1 as D (6 bases). The CDR3 is 14 amino acids. V lost 7 bases, J lost 4 bases, and 13 bases lay in between. Per germline, CDR1 LGHDT and CDR2 YNNKEL (reference sequence). CDR3 residues: CASNNRASNEKLFF. The CDR3 nucleotides read TGTGCCAGCAACAACAGGGCAAGTAATGAAAAACTGTTTTTT.

V and J are TRBV28 and TRBJ1-1; D perhaps matches TRBD1 (6 bases). The CDR3 length is 15 residues. Germline V gene sequence: CDR1 MDHEN, CDR2 SYDVKM. V gave up 6 bases and J gave up 5 bases, with 19 bases separating them. The CDR3 bases are TGTGCCAGCAGCCGGGCGGGGGGGCTAGGGACTGAAGCTTTCTTT. It translates to CASSRAGGLGTEAFF.

This rearrangement joins TRBV7-2 to TRBJ2-1; 8 bases agree with TRBD2. This CDR3 is built from 12 residues. CDR1 is SGHTA and CDR2 is FQGNSA in the germline V gene. The trim removed 5 bases at V and 15 bases at J, leaving 9 bases unmatched. The CDR3 loop is CASSQTGTRWFF. In DNA form, the CDR3 reads TGTGCCAGCAGCCAGACTGGGACTAGGTGGTTCTTC.

The chain carries TRBV18 and TRBJ2-3; D gene uncertain. The CDR3 is made up of 13 amino acids. The V and J ends lost 5 bases and 10 bases respectively, with 16 bases between them. The germline V gene has CDR1 KGHSH and CDR2 LQKENI. The CDR3 region is CASSSKDLEAQYF. The CDR3 DNA reads as TGTGCCAGCTCATCCAAAGACCTAGAGGCGCAGTATTTT. The full variable domain, completed using reference TRBV18 and TRBJ2-3, is NAGVMQNPRHLVRRRGQEARLRCSPMKGHSHVYWYRQLPEEGLKFMVYLQKENIIDESGMPKERFSAEFPKEGPSILRIQQVVRGDSAAYFCASSSKDLEAQYFGPGTRLTVL.

The rearrangement uses TRBV29-1 and TRBJ2-2; D gene uncertain. CDR1 and CDR2 from the germline V gene are SQVTM and ANQGSEA. The CDR3 has 13 amino acids. V lost 3 bases and J lost 0, with 5 bases in between. This CDR3 reads CSVDISNTGELFF. CDR3 nucleotide sequence: TGCAGCGTTGACATTTCGAACACCGGGGAGCTGTTTTTT.

The rearrangement uses TRBV28 and TRBJ2-6; 13 bases are a match to TRBD2. Germline V gene lookup returns CDR1 MDHEN and CDR2 SYDVKM. The CDR3 sequence is 17 residues long. With V trimmed by 11 bases and J by 0 bases, 7 bases remained unmatched. Written as DNA, the CDR3 is TGTGCCGTCCGGACTAGCGGGGGCCTCTCTGGGGCCAACGTCCTGACTTTC. It translates to CAVRTSGGLSGANVLTF.

In nucleotides, the CDR3 is TGTGCCAGCAGCATCCTAGCGGGGGGGCCGTTAGATACGCAGTATTTT. Protein sequence: CASSILAGGPLDTQYF. The V gene is TRBV28, the J gene TRBJ2-3; 12 nucleotides agree with TRBD2. Per germline, CDR1 MDHEN and CDR2 SYDVKM. The CDR3 is made up of 16 amino acids. J was trimmed by 5 bases and V by 6 bases; bases with no gene match: 9.

The rearrangement joins TRBV12-5 to TRBJ1-3; D gene unclear. Trimming pared 0 bases from V and 3 bases from J, leaving 9 bases between. The CDR3 spans 15 residues. Germline CDR1 reads LGHNT; CDR2 reads FRNRAP. The DNA for the CDR3 is TGTGCTAGTGGTTTGGTTGGGCTGGGTGGAAACACCATATATTTT. Translating gives CASGLVGLGGNTIYF.

Here the CDR3 reads CASSFGAGGDYNEQFF. As DNA, the CDR3 is TGTGCCAGCAGCTTTGGAGCGGGGGGTGATTACAATGAGCAGTTCTTC. The chain links TRBV7-3 to TRBJ2-1, with 9 positions matching TRBD2. V lost 3 bases and J lost 4; bases outside the gene matches: 7. Germline V lookup: CDR1 SGHTA, CDR2 FQGTGA. The CDR3 length is 16 residues. The variable domain in full, completed from reference TRBV7-3 and TRBJ2-1, reads GAGVSQTPSNKVTEKGKYVELRCDPISGHTALYWYRQSLGQGPEFLIYFQGTGAADDSGLPNDRFFAVRPEGSVSTLKIQRTERGDSAVYLCASSFGAGGDYNEQFFGPGTRLTVL.

The chain joins TRBV20-1 to TRBJ2-7, with D possibly being TRBD1 (5 bases). Germline CDR1 reads DFQATT; CDR2 reads SNEGSKA (reference sequence). Between the trimmed V and J ends, which lost 3 bases and 2 bases, there was a span of 17 bases. The CDR3 sequence is 15 residues long. The CDR3 loop reads CSASHRTQPTYEQYF. The CDR3, as DNA: TGCAGTGCTAGTCATCGGACACAACCTACCTACGAGCAGTACTTC.

V gene TRBV2 combines with J gene TRBJ1-5, with a possible D match to TRBD1 (5 bases). This CDR3 is 12 amino acids long. Per germline, CDR1 SNHLY and CDR2 FYNNEI. V lost 3 bases to trimming and J lost 9 bases, with 9 bases between them. The CDR3 sequence is CASSEEGWPQHF. In DNA form, the CDR3 reads TGTGCCAGCAGTGAGGAGGGGTGGCCCCAGCATTTT.

The V call is TRBV5-1, the J call TRBJ2-1, with TRBD2 matching 7 bases. Germline CDR1 reads SGHRS; CDR2 reads YFSETQ. Trimming at V came to 4 bases and at J to 5 bases, leaving 6 bases not matched to a gene. The CDR3 length is 14 residues. CDR3 in amino acids: CASSVSGANNEQFF. The CDR3, as DNA: TGCGCCAGCAGCGTGAGCGGGGCAAACAATGAGCAGTTCTTC.